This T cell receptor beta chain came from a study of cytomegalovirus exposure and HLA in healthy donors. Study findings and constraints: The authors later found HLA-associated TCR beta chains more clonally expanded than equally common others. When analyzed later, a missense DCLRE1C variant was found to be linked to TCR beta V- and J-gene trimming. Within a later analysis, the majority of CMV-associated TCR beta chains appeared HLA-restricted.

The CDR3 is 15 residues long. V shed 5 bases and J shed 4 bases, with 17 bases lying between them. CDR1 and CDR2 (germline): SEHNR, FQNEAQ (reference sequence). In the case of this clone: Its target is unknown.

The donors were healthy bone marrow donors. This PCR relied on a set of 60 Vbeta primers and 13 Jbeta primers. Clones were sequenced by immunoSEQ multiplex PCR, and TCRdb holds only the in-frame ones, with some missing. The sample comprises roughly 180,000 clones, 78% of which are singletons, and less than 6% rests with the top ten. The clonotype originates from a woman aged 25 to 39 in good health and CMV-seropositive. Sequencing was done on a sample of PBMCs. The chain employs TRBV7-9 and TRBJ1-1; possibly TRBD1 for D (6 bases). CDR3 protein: CASSLGGGGSTEAFF. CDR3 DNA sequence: TGTGCCAGCAGCCTAGGGGGGGGAGGGAGCACTGAAGCTTTCTTT.